The rows below give T cell receptor beta chains drawn from one sample of a study of beta chain features in type 1 diabetes. The table came from immunoSEQ multiplex PCR; TCRdb's copy has only in-frame clones and leaves some out. The table has more than 300,000 clones, 7.5% to 9% seen once. Sequenced sample: central memory CD4+ T cells from blood. Every receptor here comes from a woman aged 18 to 35 in good health. CDR3s include the opening cysteine and the closing phenylalanine or tryptophan.

V gene | CDR3 protein
TRBV14 | CASSQEWKTSGQETQYF
TRBV12-5 | CASGRGQVGTGELFF
TRBV4-1 | CASRPQGSTDTQYF
TRBV7-8 | CASSLRVGLAGRVAYEQYF
TRBV2 | CATSGTGGGVQFF
TRBV7-2 | CASGLTRETQYF
TRBV28 | CASTSHGTYGYTF
TRBV7-2 | CASSLSGLKETQYF
TRBV5-6 | CASSFRTGWSYEQYF
TRBV4-3 | CASSQEGPYPYEQYF
TRBV10-3 | CAISVDRDQPQHF
TRBV28 | CASLRAGGSSYEQYF
TRBV19 | CASIGGSEETQYF
TRBV2 | CASSVYEQYF
TRBV7-9 | CASSWDRGLREQFF
TRBV5-1 | CASSPGPPLNEQFF
TRBV11-2 | CASSLIRSRDEQFF
TRBV29-1 | CSVDPPSGSPRGTQYF